The next 32 T cell receptor beta chains were all read from a single sample in a study of T-cell memory formation after mild COVID-19. From the 5' RACE reads, TCRdb called clonotypes with MiXCR, one entry per CDR3 protein. The sample yields roughly 150,000 distinct CDR3 sequences, about an eighth seen once. The material sequenced was PBMCs or a T cell subset sorted from them (not recorded which). The receptors come from a young man who had mild COVID-19 (a few samples of this study predate the infection). Cell type and time point are not known.

Ten or more counts support this clonotype. The chain recombines TRBV20-1 with TRBJ2-3, with 9 bases aligning to TRBD2. V trimming: 6 bases; J trimming: 8 bases; junction bases outside the gene matches: 12. Germline CDR1 DFQATT, CDR2 SNEGSKA (reference sequence). The CDR3 loop spans 14 amino acids. CDR3 region: CSASRGLASVTQYF. CDR3 nucleotides: TGCAGTGCCTCCCGGGGACTAGCTTCTGTTACGCAGTATTTT.

The rearrangement joins TRBV12-3 or TRBV12-4 to TRBJ1-5; 12 nucleotides align to TRBD1. The CDR3 loop spans 14 amino acids. V was pared by 6 bases and J by 5 bases, with 2 bases of the junction left unmatched. The CDR3 sequence is CASRGTGGHQPQHF. The CDR3 DNA reads as TGTGCCAGCAGAGGGACAGGGGGCCATCAGCCCCAGCATTTT.

The chain joins TRBV7-2 to TRBJ2-5; weak D call: TRBD2 (6 bases). Trimming removed 6 bases from V and 1 base from J, with 12 bases in between. The CDR3 runs to 14 residues. The V gene's germline CDR1 is SGHTA and CDR2 FQGNSA. The CDR3, as DNA: TGTGCCAGCAGTTCGGGGGTCATCCAAGAGACCCAGTACTTC. Translation: CASSSGVIQETQYF.

The J gene is TRBJ2-2, the V gene TRBV24-1, with 14 bases that match TRBD2. The CDR3 covers 20 residues. From germline, CDR1 is KGHDR and CDR2 SFDVKD. V dropped 2 bases and J dropped 1; count of bases not matched to a gene: 8. This CDR3 reads CATSDWPRTSGGLNTGELFF. Written as DNA, the CDR3 is TGTGCCACCAGTGATTGGCCTCGGACTAGCGGGGGGTTGAACACCGGGGAGCTGTTTTTT.

J is TRBJ1-5 and V is TRBV20-1; 10 bases match TRBD1. This CDR3 has 13 amino acids. The trim removed 6 bases at V and 6 bases at J, leaving 5 bases unmatched. Per germline, CDR1 DFQATT and CDR2 SNEGSKA (reference sequence). In DNA form, the CDR3 reads TGCAGTGCCGGGACAGGGGTCCTTCAGCCCCAGCATTTT. This codes for CSAGTGVLQPQHF.

At least ten counts were recorded for this clonotype. The rearrangement uses TRBV6-5 and TRBJ2-7, with D perhaps matching TRBD1 (6 bases). CDR1 is MNHEY, CDR2 SVGAGI, per germline. The V gene lost 8 bases and the J gene lost 3 bases, with 11 bases spanning the gap. The CDR3 consists of 12 residues. The CDR3 reads CASPIRGYEQYV. The CDR3 DNA sequence: TGTGCCAGCCCTATCAGGGGCTACGAGCAGTACGTC.

This chain links TRBV7-8 with TRBJ2-7, with TRBD1 as a possible D gene (6 bases). The CDR3 extends over 13 amino acids. The germline CDR1 and CDR2 sequences are SGHVS and FQNEAQ. The V end lost 5 bases, the J end lost 6 bases, and 14 bases lay between the germline ends. The CDR3 here is CASSQDTGSEQYV. DNA for the CDR3: TGTGCCAGCAGCCAGGACACAGGGAGCGAGCAGTACGTC.

The J gene is TRBJ1-3, the V gene TRBV4-3, with 9 bases matching TRBD1. V gave up 4 bases and J gave up 8 bases; unmatched junction bases: 9. This CDR3 comprises 15 residues. The germline V gene has CDR1 LGHNA and CDR2 YSLEER. CDR3 nucleotides: TGCGCCAGCAGCCTAGAGACAGGGGGAGTAGACACCATATATTTT. This encodes CASSLETGGVDTIYF.

The chain combines TRBV20-1 with TRBJ1-6; 7 positions match TRBD1. CDR1 and CDR2 (germline): DFQATT, SNEGSKA (reference sequence). The ends lost 6 bases at V and 9 bases at J; junction bases unmatched: 11. This CDR3 has 14 residues. CDR3 DNA sequence: TGCAGTGCCCTGATAGGGGGCGTCACTTCACCCCTCCACTTT. Residues: CSALIGGVTSPLHF.

V and J are TRBV6-2 or TRBV6-3 and TRBJ1-4; the match to TRBD1 covers 7 bases. Germline trimming cut 5 bases from V and 5 bases from J; bases unmatched to any gene: 8. The CDR3 covers 15 residues. The V gene's germline CDR1 is MNHEY and CDR2 SVGEGT. The CDR3 reads CASSNRQGKNEKLFF. Written as DNA, the CDR3 is TGTGCCAGCAGTAACCGACAGGGCAAGAATGAAAAACTGTTTTTT.

The chain links TRBV24-1 to TRBJ2-7, with 9 bases that match TRBD1. The germline CDR1 and CDR2 sequences are KGHDR and SFDVKD. This CDR3 has 15 residues. After removal of 10 bases from V and 4 bases from J, the junction contained 13 bases not matched to a gene. CDR3 coding DNA: TGTGCCACTCCCACCCGGGACAGGGTAGGGTACGAGCAGTACGTC. It specifies CATPTRDRVGYEQYV.

This clonotype was detected only a few times. The J gene is TRBJ2-3, the V gene TRBV30; no clear D gene. V shed 3 bases and J shed 7 bases, with 17 bases lying between them. The CDR3 loop spans 14 amino acids. Germline assignment: CDR1 GTSNPN and CDR2 SVGIG (reference sequence). This chain's CDR3 is CAWRPPSSPNTQYF. The CDR3 DNA reads TGTGCCTGGAGACCGCCGTCGTCCCCTAATACGCAGTATTTT.

This clonotype was seen repeatedly, ten times or more. The CDR3 coding sequence is TGTGCCAGCAGTCCTGCCGGACGGATGAACACTGAAGCTTTCTTT. Protein: CASSPAGRMNTEAFF. The genes are TRBV12-3 or TRBV12-4 and TRBJ1-1, with D uncertain. The germline V and J ends were trimmed by 5 bases and 0 bases, with 13 bases remaining between them. This CDR3 spans 15 amino acids.

The chain is built from TRBV7-9 and TRBJ2-7; perhaps TRBD1 as D (5 bases). CDR1 is SEHNR, CDR2 FQNEAQ, per germline (reference sequence). The CDR3 consists of 13 residues. V lost 5 bases to trimming and J lost 3 bases, with 11 bases between them. For the CDR3, the DNA is TGTGCCAGCAGCGGCAGGGCGATCTACGAGCAGTACTTC. Residues: CASSGRAIYEQYF.

The J gene is TRBJ2-7, the V gene TRBV6-5; TRBD1 aligns across 8 bases. V was clipped by 2 bases and J by 6 bases; unmatched bases: 3. The germline CDR1 and CDR2 sequences are MNHEY and SVGAGI. The CDR3 covers 13 residues. The CDR3 coding sequence is TGTGCCAGCAGTTACCCTACAGGGGGCGAGCAGTACGTC. Encoded protein: CASSYPTGGEQYV.

This clonotype showed up just a few times. The gene calls are TRBV7-9 and TRBJ2-7, with D possibly TRBD2 on 5 matching bases. From germline, CDR1 is SEHNR and CDR2 FQNEAQ (reference sequence). This CDR3 region has 13 residues. V dropped 6 bases and J dropped 4 bases, with 13 bases sitting between them. For the CDR3, the DNA is TGTGCCAGCAGTTTAACGGGGATTTACGAGCAGTACTTC. Residues: CASSLTGIYEQYF.

This clonotype was counted a few times. The chain employs TRBV4-1 and TRBJ2-6, with D possibly TRBD1 on 5 matching bases. The CDR3 extends over 16 amino acids. Trimming cost V 2 bases and J 1 base, with 9 bases left between them. Germline V gives CDR1 MGHRA, CDR2 YSYEKL. CDR3 amino acids: CASSQPRQSGANVLTF. The DNA for the CDR3 is TGCGCCAGCAGCCAACCTCGACAGTCTGGGGCCAACGTCCTGACTTTC.

This clonotype was detected many times. The chain couples TRBV5-6 to TRBJ2-6, with D unclear. Deletions cut 5 bases from V and 0 bases from J, with 9 bases between. Germline CDR1 and CDR2: SGHDT and YYEEEE. The CDR3 length is 15 residues. CDR3 amino acids: CASRIGLSGANVLTF. The CDR3 DNA reads as TGTGCCAGCAGAATTGGGCTCTCTGGGGCCAACGTCCTGACTTTC.

The chain has TRBV6-2 or TRBV6-3 and TRBJ2-2; possibly TRBD2 for D (5 bases). Per the germline V gene, CDR1 is MNHEY and CDR2 is SVGEGT. Trimming removed 6 bases at V and 6 bases at J, with 17 bases between. This CDR3 is built from 15 residues. CDR3 protein: CASREATTLAGELFF. For the CDR3, the DNA is TGTGCCAGCAGGGAGGCCACCACGTTAGCCGGGGAGCTGTTTTTT.

This rearrangement joins TRBV28 to TRBJ1-5, with D uncertain. CDR1 is MDHEN, CDR2 SYDVKM, per germline. The CDR3 contains 15 residues. Trimming left V 6 bases short and J 4 bases short, with 16 bases between. In DNA, the CDR3 is TGTGCCAGCAGGCCCCCGGCGGGCTCTAATCAGCCCCAGCATTTT. Protein: CASRPPAGSNQPQHF.

This chain connects TRBV7-2 to TRBJ1-2; 7 nucleotides align to TRBD1. CDR3 length: 14 residues. Germline V lookup: CDR1 SGHTA, CDR2 FQGNSA. After removal of 6 bases from V and 8 bases from J, the junction contained 12 bases not matched to a gene. CDR3 in DNA: TGTGCCAGCAGACCCATGCCGACAGGGATGGGCTACACCTTC. Protein product: CASRPMPTGMGYTF.

DNA of the CDR3: TGTGCCAGCAGCTTAGCTCCGCAGGGAATTTCACCCCTCCACTTT. Its translation is CASSLAPQGISPLHF. This chain links TRBV7-6 with TRBJ1-6, with TRBD1 as a possible D gene (5 bases). The CDR3 length is 15 residues. The germline V gene encodes CDR1 SGHVS and CDR2 FNYEAQ. V was pared by 0 bases and J by 9 bases, with 12 bases between. The whole variable domain, remainder taken from reference TRBV7-6 and TRBJ1-6, is GAGVSQSPRYKVTKRGQDVALRCDPISGHVSLYWYRQALGQGPEFLTYFNYEAQQDKSGLPNDRFSAERPEGSISTLTIQRTEQRDSAMYRCASSLAPQGISPLHFGNGTRLTVT.

The chain links TRBV20-1 to TRBJ2-1; 7 bases match TRBD2. Trimming removed 5 bases from V and 8 bases from J; junction bases left unmatched: 12. The CDR3 totals 14 residues. Germline values: CDR1 DFQATT, CDR2 SNEGSKA (reference sequence). The CDR3 sequence: CSALRTSPIYEQFF. As DNA, the CDR3 is TGCAGTGCTCTGAGGACTAGTCCTATTTATGAGCAGTTCTTC.

This clonotype was found a few times. The V call is TRBV6-5, the J call TRBJ2-2; 11 bases align to TRBD1. The CDR3 spans 16 residues. Trimming cost V 6 bases and J 7 bases; bases outside gene matches: 10. Germline CDR1 is MNHEY and CDR2 is SVGAGI. CDR3 nucleotides: TGTGCCAGCAGACGCACCGGGACAGGGGGAGTCGGGGAGCTGTTTTTT. It specifies CASRRTGTGGVGELFF.

This clonotype was detected only a few times. The chain carries TRBV7-2 and TRBJ2-1, with D possibly matching TRBD2 (6 bases). Trimming stripped 4 bases from V and 8 bases from J, with 15 bases between. The CDR3 is 14 amino acids. The germline V gene encodes CDR1 SGHTA and CDR2 FQGNSA. Written as DNA, the CDR3 is TGTGCCAGCAGCTCCTACACGCGCGGGGATGAGCAGTTCTTC. This sequence encodes CASSSYTRGDEQFF.

CDR3 in amino acids: CASSQGYGARPLQETQYF. The CDR3 nucleotides read TGCGCCAGCAGCCAAGGTTACGGGGCACGCCCGCTCCAAGAGACCCAGTACTTC. This chain links TRBV4-1 with TRBJ2-5; TRBD1 or TRBD2 may be the D gene (5 bases each). CDR1 is MGHRA and CDR2 is YSYEKL in the germline V gene. This CDR3 is 18 amino acids long. Trimming took 1 base from V and 1 from J, leaving 19 bases between them.

This clonotype was recorded a few times. The chain combines TRBV7-2 with TRBJ1-1, with unresolved D. Per germline, CDR1 SGHTA and CDR2 FQGNSA. The ends were cut back, 1 base at V and 8 bases at J, with 17 bases in the middle. The CDR3 extends over 15 amino acids. In DNA form, the CDR3 reads TGTGCCAGCAGCTTAGTAGGAAAAGGGAATGGAGAAGCTTTCTTT. This sequence encodes CASSLVGKGNGEAFF.

In this sample, this clonotype turned up a few times. The chain has TRBV6-5 and TRBJ1-3; a weak D match, TRBD1 (5 bases). The CDR3 has 14 residues. Trimming shortened V by 7 bases and J by 0 bases, and 10 bases separated the two germline ends. CDR1 MNHEY and CDR2 SVGAGI come from the germline V gene. DNA for the CDR3: TGTGCCAGCATGAAGAGGGGCTCTGGAAACACCATATATTTT. It translates to CASMKRGSGNTIYF.

The chain uses TRBV9 and TRBJ2-3; D unclear. Trimming left V 3 bases short and J 2 bases short, with 13 bases between. The CDR3 covers 15 residues. The germline gives CDR1 SGDLS, CDR2 YYNGEE. CDR3 amino acids: CASSADPGPTDTQYF. CDR3 bases: TGTGCCAGCAGCGCGGACCCTGGGCCCACAGATACGCAGTATTTT.

The table lists this clonotype with a few counts. The gene calls are TRBV20-1 and TRBJ1-5, with no clear D. With 6 bases removed from V and 2 bases from J, the gap between germline ends came to 8 bases. The germline gives CDR1 DFQATT, CDR2 SNEGSKA (reference sequence). This CDR3 is 12 amino acids long. The CDR3 DNA sequence: TGCAGTGCCATACATGGCAATCAGCCCCAGCATTTT. Amino acid sequence: CSAIHGNQPQHF.

The chain has TRBV5-5 and TRBJ2-7; D is perhaps TRBD1 (5 bases). The CDR3 consists of 15 residues. CDR1 and CDR2 (germline): SGHKS, YYEKEE (reference sequence). Trimming shortened V by 4 bases and J by 4 bases, and 18 bases separated the two germline ends. CDR3 amino acids: CASSDQIGAGYEQYF. As DNA, the CDR3 is TGTGCCAGCAGCGATCAAATTGGGGCAGGATACGAGCAGTACTTC.

This chain joins TRBV7-8 and TRBJ2-7; TRBD2 might be the D (6 bases). Germline-derived CDR1 and CDR2 are SGHVS and FQNEAQ. There are 12 residues in the CDR3. Trimming removed 5 bases at V and 5 bases at J, with 10 bases between. The DNA of the CDR3 is TGTGCCAGCAGCCCCGGGGGAAACGAGCAGTACTTC. It codes for CASSPGGNEQYF.